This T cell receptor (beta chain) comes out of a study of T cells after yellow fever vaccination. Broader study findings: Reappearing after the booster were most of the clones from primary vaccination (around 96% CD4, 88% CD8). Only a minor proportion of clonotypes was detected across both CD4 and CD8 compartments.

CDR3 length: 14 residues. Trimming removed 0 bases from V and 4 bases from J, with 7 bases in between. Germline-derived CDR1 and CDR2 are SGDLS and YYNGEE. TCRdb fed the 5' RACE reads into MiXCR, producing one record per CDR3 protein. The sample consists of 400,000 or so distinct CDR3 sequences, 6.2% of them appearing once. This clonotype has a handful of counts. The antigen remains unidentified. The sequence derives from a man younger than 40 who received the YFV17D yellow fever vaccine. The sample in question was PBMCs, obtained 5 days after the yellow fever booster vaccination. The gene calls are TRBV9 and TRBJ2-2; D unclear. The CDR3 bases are TGTGCCAGCAGCGTAGGGGGATTCACCGGGGAGCTGTTTTTT. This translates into CASSVGGFTGELFF. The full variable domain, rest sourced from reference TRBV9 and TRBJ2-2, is DSGVTQTPKHLITATGQRVTLRCSPRSGDLSVYWYQQSLDQGLQFLIQYYNGEERAKGNILERFSAQQFPDLHSELNLSSLELGDSALYFCASSVGGFTGELFFGEGSRLTVL.